This T cell receptor beta chain came from a study of T cell responses to AZD1222 COVID-19 vaccine. This table comes from immunoSEQ multiplex PCR, and its TCRdb copy is limited to in-frame clones, with some not included. The sample shows about 140,000 clones, roughly 90% of them seen only once. V shed 5 bases and J shed 6 bases, with 20 bases lying between them. There are 16 residues in the CDR3. Germline V gives CDR1 ENHRY, CDR2 SYGVKD. V gene TRBV10-3 combines with J gene TRBJ1-5, with D possibly being TRBD1 (6 bases). The sequence was obtained from an adult who received the MenACWY meningococcal vaccine as a control. The sample in question was peripheral blood, obtained 28 days after the second dose of the MenACWY control vaccine. Here the CDR3 DNA reads TGTGCCATCAGTTCCGGGGGGGGGCGTCAGGGTCAGCCCCAGCATTTT. Its protein product is CAISSGGGRQGQPQHF.